This is a list of T cell receptor beta chains from one sample in a study of cytomegalovirus exposure and HLA in healthy donors. The method was immunoSEQ multiplex PCR; TCRdb's version includes in-frame clones alone and lacks a portion of them. The sample records about 110,000 clones, 70% to 85% being singletons. The sample comprised PBMCs. These receptors were taken from a man aged 25-40 years in good health and CMV-seropositive. Each CDR3 is given with its conserved first and last residue. A D gene is named only where the DNA matches it firmly. Part of the rows lack a size; the others show once, few, many or a class for expanded clones.

J gene: TRBJ1-2
V gene: TRBV2
D gene: TRBD1
clone size: .
CDR3 DNA: TGTGCCAGCAGCGCGAAGACAGGGCCCTATGGCTACACCTTC
CDR3 protein: CASSAKTGPYGYTF

J gene: TRBJ2-1
V gene: TRBV4-3
D gene: .
clone size: .
CDR3 DNA: TGCGCCAGCAGCCAAGAACGACAAGAGCAGTTCTTC
CDR3 protein: CASSQERQEQFF

J gene: TRBJ2-3
V gene: TRBV6-6
D gene: TRBD1
clone size: .
CDR3 DNA: TGTGCCAGCAGACAGGGGGAAACAGATACGCAGTATTTT
CDR3 protein: CASRQGETDTQYF

J gene: TRBJ2-2
V gene: TRBV7-3
D gene: TRBD2
clone size: once
CDR3 DNA: TGTGCCAGCAGCTTGTCCCCGGTAGCGGGAAACACCGGGGAGCTGTTTTTT
CDR3 protein: CASSLSPVAGNTGELFF

J gene: TRBJ2-2
V gene: TRBV9
D gene: .
clone size: few
CDR3 DNA: TGTGCCAGCAGCCTAGACTCACACACCGGGGAGCTGTTTTTT
CDR3 protein: CASSLDSHTGELFF

J gene: TRBJ1-6
V gene: TRBV21-1
D gene: .
clone size: .
CDR3 DNA: TGTGCCAGCAGCAAAGCGCTGGTTGGCCCCAGTAATTCACCCCTCCACTTT
CDR3 protein: CASSKALVGPSNSPLHF

J gene: TRBJ2-1
V gene: TRBV4-2
D gene: .
clone size: .
CDR3 DNA: TGTGCCAGCAGCCCCCGGGGGGCTAGCAATGAGCAGTTCTTC
CDR3 protein: CASSPRGASNEQFF

J gene: TRBJ2-2
V gene: TRBV11-2
D gene: TRBD1
clone size: .
CDR3 DNA: TGTGCCAGCAGCTGGTGGACAGGTGCGCTGTTTTTT
CDR3 protein: CASSWWTGALFF

J gene: TRBJ1-3
V gene: TRBV9
D gene: .
clone size: .
CDR3 DNA: TGTGCCAGCAGCCCCTCCGGTAGCTCTGGAAACACCATATATTTT
CDR3 protein: CASSPSGSSGNTIYF

J gene: TRBJ1-3
V gene: TRBV9
D gene: .
clone size: .
CDR3 DNA: TGTGCCAGCAGCGGGGGAGCGCATGCCTTCTCTGGAAACACCATATATTTT
CDR3 protein: CASSGGAHAFSGNTIYF

J gene: TRBJ2-1
V gene: TRBV10-3
D gene: TRBD2
clone size: .
CDR3 DNA: TGTGCCATCAGACCGACTAGCGGGGGAAACAATGAGCAGTTCTTC
CDR3 protein: CAIRPTSGGNNEQFF

J gene: TRBJ2-7
V gene: TRBV5-6
D gene: .
clone size: .
CDR3 DNA: TGTGCCAGCAGCTTGGCCCAGGTTTACGAGCAGTACTTC
CDR3 protein: CASSLAQVYEQYF

J gene: TRBJ1-2
V gene: TRBV27
D gene: .
clone size: .
CDR3 DNA: TGTGCCAGCAGTTTCGGGGGGACCTATGGCTACACCTTC
CDR3 protein: CASSFGGTYGYTF

J gene: TRBJ2-5
V gene: TRBV5-1
D gene: .
clone size: .
CDR3 DNA: TGCGCCAGCAGCTCCTCCCCGGGGTTGAAGGCGGAGACCCAGTACTTC
CDR3 protein: CASSSSPGLKAETQYF

J gene: TRBJ2-4
V gene: TRBV12-5
D gene: TRBD1
clone size: .
CDR3 DNA: TGTGCTAGTGGTTTGGTATGGACAGGGGAGGGAAACATTCAGTACTTC
CDR3 protein: CASGLVWTGEGNIQYF

J gene: TRBJ1-5
V gene: TRBV5-1
D gene: .
clone size: .
CDR3 DNA: TGCGCCAGCAGCACGGACGGGGGAAATCAGCCCCAGCATTTT
CDR3 protein: CASSTDGGNQPQHF